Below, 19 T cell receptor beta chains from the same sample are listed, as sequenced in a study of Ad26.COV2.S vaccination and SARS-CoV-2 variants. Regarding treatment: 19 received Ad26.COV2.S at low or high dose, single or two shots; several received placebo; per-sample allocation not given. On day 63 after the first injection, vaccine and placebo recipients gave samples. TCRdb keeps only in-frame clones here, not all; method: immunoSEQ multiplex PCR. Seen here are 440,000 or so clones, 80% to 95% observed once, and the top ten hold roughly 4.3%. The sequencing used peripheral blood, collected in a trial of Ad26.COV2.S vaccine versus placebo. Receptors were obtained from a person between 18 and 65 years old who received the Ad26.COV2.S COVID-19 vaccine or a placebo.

The CDR3 DNA follows: TGTGCCAGCTCACCAAGTTGGGATACTGAAGCTTTCTTT. Its translation is CASSPSWDTEAFF. V usage is TRBV18 and J usage is TRBJ1-1; D gene ambiguous. CDR3 length: 13 residues. Deletions cut 2 bases from V and 5 bases from J, with 9 bases between. The germline V gene encodes CDR1 KGHSH and CDR2 LQKENI.

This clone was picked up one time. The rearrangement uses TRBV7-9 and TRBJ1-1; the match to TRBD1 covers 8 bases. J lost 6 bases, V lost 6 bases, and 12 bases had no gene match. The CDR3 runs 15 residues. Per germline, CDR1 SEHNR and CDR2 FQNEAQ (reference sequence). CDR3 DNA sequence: TGTGCCAGCAGAAGAGCTGACAGGGGCCCCCCTGAAGCTTTCTTT. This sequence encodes CASRRADRGPPEAFF.

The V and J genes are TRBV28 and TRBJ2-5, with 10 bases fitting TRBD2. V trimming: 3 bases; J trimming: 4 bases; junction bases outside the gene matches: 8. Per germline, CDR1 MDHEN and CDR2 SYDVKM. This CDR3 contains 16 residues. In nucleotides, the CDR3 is TGTGCCAGCAGTTTGGCAATCGTAGCGGGGGGAGAGACCCAGTACTTC. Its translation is CASSLAIVAGGETQYF.

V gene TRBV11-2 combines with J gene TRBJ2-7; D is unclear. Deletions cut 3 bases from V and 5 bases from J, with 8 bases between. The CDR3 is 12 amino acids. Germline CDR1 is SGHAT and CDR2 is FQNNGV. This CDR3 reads CASSLGPHEQYF. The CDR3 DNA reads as TGTGCCAGCAGCTTGGGCCCCCACGAGCAGTACTTC. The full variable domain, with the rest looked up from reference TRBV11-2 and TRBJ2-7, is EAGVAQSPRYKIIEKRQSVAFWCNPISGHATLYWYQQILGQGPKLLIQFQNNGVVDDSQLPKDRFSAERLKGVDSTLKIQPAKLEDSAVYLCASSLGPHEQYFGPGTRLTVT.

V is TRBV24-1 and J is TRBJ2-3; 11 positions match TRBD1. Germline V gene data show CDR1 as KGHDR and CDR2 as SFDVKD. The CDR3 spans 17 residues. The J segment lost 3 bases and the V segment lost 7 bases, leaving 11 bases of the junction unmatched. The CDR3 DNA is TGTGCCACCAGCGACCCACTCGGACAGGGGGCGACAGATACGCAGTATTTT. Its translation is CATSDPLGQGATDTQYF.

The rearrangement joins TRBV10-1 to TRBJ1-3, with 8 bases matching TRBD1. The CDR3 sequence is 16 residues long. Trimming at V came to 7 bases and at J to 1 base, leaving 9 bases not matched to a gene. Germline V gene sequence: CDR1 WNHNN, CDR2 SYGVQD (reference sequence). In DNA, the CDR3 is TGCGCCAGCACTCAACAGGGGGGAGCTTCTGGAAACACCATATATTTT. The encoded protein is CASTQQGGASGNTIYF.

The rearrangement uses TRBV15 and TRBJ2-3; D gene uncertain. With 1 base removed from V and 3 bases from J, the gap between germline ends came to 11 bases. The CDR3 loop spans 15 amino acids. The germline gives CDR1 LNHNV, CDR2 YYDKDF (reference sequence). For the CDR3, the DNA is TGTGCCACCAGCAGAGGGGCACAGAGGACAGATACGCAGTATTTT. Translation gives CATSRGAQRTDTQYF.

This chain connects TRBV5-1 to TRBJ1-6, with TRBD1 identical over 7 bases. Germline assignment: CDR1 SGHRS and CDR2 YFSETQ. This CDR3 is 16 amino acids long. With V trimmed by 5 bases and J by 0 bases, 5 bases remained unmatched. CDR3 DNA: TGCGCCAGCAGACGAGGGGGCGACTCCTATAATTCACCCCTCCACTTT. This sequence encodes CASRRGGDSYNSPLHF.

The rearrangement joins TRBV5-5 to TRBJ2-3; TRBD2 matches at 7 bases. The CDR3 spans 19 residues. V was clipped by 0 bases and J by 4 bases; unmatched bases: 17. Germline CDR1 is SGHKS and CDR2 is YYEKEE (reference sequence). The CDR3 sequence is CASSLGAGRGAGRPDTQYF. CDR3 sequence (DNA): TGTGCCAGCAGCTTGGGAGCAGGGAGGGGAGCGGGACGGCCAGATACGCAGTATTTT.

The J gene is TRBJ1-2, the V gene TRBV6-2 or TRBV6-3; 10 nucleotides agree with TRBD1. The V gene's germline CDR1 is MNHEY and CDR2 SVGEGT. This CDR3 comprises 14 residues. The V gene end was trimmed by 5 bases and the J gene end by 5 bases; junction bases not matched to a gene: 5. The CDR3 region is CASSPGTGVYGYTF. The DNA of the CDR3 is TGTGCCAGCAGTCCCGGGACAGGGGTTTATGGCTACACCTTC.

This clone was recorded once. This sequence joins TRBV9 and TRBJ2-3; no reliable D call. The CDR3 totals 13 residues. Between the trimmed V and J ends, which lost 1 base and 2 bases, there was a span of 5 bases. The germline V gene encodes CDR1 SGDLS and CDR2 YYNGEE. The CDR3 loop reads CASSVRITDTQYF. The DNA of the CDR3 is TGTGCCAGCAGCGTACGTATCACAGATACGCAGTATTTT.

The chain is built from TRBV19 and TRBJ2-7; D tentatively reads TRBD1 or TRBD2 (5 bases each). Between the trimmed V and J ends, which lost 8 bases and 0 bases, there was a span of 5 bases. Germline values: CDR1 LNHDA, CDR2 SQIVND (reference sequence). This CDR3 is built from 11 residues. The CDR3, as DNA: TGTGCCAGTGGGACCTCCTACGAGCAGTACTTC. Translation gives CASGTSYEQYF.

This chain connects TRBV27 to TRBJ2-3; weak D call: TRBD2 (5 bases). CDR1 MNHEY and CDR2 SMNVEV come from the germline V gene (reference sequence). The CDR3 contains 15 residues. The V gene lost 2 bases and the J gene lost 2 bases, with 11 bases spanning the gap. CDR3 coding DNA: TGTGCCAGCAGTTTACGGCGGGCCTACACAGATACGCAGTATTTT. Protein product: CASSLRRAYTDTQYF.

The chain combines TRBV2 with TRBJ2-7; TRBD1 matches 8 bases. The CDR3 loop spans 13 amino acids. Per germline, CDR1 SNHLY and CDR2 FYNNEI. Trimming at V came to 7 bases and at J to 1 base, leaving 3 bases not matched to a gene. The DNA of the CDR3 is TGTGCCAGCACCGGGACAGGATCCTACGAGCAGTACTTC. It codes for CASTGTGSYEQYF.

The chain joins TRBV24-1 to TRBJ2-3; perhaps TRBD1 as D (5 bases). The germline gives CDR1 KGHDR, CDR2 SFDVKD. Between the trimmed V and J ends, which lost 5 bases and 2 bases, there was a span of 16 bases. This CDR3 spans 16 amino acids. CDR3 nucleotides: TGTGCCACCAGTGCGCCTAGGGGATGGGACACAGATACGCAGTATTTT. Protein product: CATSAPRGWDTDTQYF.

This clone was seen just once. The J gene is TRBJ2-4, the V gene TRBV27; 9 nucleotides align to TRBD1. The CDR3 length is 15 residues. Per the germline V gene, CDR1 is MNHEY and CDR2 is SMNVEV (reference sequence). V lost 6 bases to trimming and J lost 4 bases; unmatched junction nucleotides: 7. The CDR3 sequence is CASRQPGQGKNIQYF. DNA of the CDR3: TGTGCCAGCAGACAACCGGGACAGGGAAAAAACATTCAGTACTTC.

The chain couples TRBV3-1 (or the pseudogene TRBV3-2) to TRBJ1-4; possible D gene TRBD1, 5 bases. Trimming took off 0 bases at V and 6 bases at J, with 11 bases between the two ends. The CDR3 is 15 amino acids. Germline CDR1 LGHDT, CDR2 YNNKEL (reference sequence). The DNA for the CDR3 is TGTGCCAGCAGCCAAGATCTCGACAGATATGAAAAACTGTTTTTT. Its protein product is CASSQDLDRYEKLFF.

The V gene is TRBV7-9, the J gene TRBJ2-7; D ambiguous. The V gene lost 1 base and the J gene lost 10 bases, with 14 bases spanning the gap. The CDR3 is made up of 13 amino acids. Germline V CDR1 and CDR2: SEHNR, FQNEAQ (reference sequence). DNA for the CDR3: TGTGCCAGCAGCTTAGATCCTGGGCCAACCCAGTACTTC. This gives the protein CASSLDPGPTQYF.

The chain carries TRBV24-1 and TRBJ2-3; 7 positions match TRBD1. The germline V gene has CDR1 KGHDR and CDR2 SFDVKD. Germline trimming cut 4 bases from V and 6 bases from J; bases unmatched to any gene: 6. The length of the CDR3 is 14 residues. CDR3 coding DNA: TGTGCCACCAGTGACCCGGGACAGTCGGATACGCAGTATTTT. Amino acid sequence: CATSDPGQSDTQYF.